This record concerns one TCR beta chain sequence. These data belong to a study of blood T cell repertoires in COVID-19. In the study overall: Sites across the United States, Italy and Spain contributed samples from acute and convalescent COVID-19. PBMCs, B-cell-depleted T cells, or T cells provided the cDNA or gDNA that made up the material.

Assay: immunoSEQ multiplex PCR; the TCRdb copy retains only in-frame clones and omits some. The sample records around 200,000 clones, under 85% being singletons. Trimming left V 6 bases short and J 6 bases short, with 20 bases between. Germline CDR1 reads KGHSH; CDR2 reads LQKENI. The CDR3 spans 15 residues. The sequence came from a human donor in a cohort sampled during active COVID-19. The sequenced material came from peripheral blood. This chain links TRBV18 with TRBJ1-2; D is unresolved. The CDR3 reads CASSPPDGNGDGYTF. The CDR3 bases are TGTGCCAGCTCCCCTCCGGACGGGAACGGGGATGGCTACACCTTC.